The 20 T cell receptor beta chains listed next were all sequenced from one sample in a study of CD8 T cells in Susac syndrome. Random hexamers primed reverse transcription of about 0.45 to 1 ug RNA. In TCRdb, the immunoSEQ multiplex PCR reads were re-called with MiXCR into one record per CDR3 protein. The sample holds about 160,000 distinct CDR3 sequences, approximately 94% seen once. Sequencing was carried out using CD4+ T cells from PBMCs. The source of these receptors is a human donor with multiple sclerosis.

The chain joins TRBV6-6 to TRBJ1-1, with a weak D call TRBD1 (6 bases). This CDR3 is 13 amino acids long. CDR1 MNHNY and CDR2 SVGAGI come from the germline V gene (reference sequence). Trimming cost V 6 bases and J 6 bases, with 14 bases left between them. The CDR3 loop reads CASRNEGVAEAFF. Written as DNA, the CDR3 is TGTGCCAGCAGAAACGAGGGGGTCGCTGAAGCTTTCTTT.

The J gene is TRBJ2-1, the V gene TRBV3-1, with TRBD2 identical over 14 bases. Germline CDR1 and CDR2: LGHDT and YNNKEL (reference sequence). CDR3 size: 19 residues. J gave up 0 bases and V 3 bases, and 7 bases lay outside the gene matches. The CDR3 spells CASSHGLAGGGSSYNEQFF. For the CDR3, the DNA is TGTGCCAGCAGCCATGGACTAGCGGGAGGCGGAAGCTCCTACAATGAGCAGTTCTTC.

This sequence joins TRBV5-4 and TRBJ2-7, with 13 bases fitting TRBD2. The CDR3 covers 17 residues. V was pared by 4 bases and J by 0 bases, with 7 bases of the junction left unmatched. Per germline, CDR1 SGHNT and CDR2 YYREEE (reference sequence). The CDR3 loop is CASSMGLAGFFSYEQYF. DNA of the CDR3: TGTGCCAGCAGCATGGGACTAGCGGGATTCTTCTCCTACGAGCAGTACTTC.

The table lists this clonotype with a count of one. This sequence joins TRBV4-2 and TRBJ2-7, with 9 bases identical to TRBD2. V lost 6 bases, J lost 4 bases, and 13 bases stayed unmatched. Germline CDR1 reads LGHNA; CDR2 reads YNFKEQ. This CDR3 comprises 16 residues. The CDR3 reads CASRAQSGTSLYEQYF. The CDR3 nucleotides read TGTGCCAGCAGGGCGCAATCCGGGACTAGCTTATACGAGCAGTACTTC.

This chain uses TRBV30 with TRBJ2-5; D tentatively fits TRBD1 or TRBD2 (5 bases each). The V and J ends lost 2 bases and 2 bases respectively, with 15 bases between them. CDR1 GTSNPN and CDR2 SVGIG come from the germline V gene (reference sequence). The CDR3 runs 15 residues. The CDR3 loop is CAWSRSPGPQETQYF. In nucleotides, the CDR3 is TGTGCCTGGAGTCGATCCCCGGGACCGCAAGAGACCCAGTACTTC.

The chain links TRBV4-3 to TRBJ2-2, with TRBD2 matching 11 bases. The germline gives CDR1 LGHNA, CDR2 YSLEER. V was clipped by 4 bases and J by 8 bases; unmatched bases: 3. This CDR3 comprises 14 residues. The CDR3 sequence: CASSLAGGQGELFF. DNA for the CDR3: TGCGCCAGCAGCCTAGCGGGAGGGCAAGGGGAGCTGTTTTTT.

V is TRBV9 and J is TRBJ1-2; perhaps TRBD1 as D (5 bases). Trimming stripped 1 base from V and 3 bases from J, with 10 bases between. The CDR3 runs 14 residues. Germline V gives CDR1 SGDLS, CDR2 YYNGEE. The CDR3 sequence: CASSVSRGDYGYTF. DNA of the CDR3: TGTGCCAGCAGCGTATCGAGGGGAGACTATGGCTACACCTTC.

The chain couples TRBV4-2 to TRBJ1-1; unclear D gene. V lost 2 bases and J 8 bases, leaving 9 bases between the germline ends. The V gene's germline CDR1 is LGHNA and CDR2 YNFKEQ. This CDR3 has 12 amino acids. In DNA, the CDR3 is TGTGCCAGCAGCCAATCCGGATCCGAAGCTTTCTTT. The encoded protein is CASSQSGSEAFF.

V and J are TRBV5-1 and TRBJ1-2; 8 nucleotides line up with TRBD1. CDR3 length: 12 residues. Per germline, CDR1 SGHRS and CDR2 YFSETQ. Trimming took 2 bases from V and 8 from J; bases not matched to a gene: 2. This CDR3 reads CASSFDRGGYTF. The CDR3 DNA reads TGCGCCAGCAGCTTCGACAGGGGCGGCTACACCTTC.

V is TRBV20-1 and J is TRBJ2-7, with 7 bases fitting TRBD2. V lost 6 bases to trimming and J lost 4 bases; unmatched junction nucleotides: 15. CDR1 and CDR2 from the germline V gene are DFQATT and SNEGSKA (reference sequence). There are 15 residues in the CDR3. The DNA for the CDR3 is TGCAGTGCCCCCAAAGGAGGAGCGGGAAATTACGAGCAGTACTTC. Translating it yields CSAPKGGAGNYEQYF.

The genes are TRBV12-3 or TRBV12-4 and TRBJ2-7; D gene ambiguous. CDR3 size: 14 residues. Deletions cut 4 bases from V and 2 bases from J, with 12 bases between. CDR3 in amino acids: CASSSRPSAYEQYF. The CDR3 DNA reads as TGTGCCAGCAGTTCCCGACCCTCGGCCTACGAGCAGTACTTC.

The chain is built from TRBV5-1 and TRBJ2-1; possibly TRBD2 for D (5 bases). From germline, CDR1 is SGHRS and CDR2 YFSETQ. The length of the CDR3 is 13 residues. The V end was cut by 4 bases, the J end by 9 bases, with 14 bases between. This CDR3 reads CASSNGIMGEQFF. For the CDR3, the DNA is TGCGCCAGCAGCAACGGGATAATGGGTGAGCAGTTCTTC.

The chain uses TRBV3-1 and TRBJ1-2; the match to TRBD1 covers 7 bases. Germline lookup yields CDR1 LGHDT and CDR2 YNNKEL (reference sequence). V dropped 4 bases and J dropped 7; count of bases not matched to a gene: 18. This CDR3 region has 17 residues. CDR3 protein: CASSLRDSLTTPSGYTF. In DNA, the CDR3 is TGTGCCAGCAGCCTTAGGGACAGTCTCACGACACCCTCTGGCTACACCTTC.

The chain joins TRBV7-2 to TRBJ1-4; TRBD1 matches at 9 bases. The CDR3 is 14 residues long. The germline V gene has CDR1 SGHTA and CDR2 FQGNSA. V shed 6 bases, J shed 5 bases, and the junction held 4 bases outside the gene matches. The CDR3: CASRQTGGNEKLFF. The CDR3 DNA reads TGTGCCAGCAGACAGACAGGGGGAAATGAAAAACTGTTTTTT.

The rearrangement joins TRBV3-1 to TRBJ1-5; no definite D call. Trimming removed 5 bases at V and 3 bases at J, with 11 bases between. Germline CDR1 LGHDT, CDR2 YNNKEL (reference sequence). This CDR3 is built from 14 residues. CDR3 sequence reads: CASSDGRVNQPQHF. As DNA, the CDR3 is TGTGCCAGCAGCGACGGACGGGTCAATCAGCCCCAGCATTTT.

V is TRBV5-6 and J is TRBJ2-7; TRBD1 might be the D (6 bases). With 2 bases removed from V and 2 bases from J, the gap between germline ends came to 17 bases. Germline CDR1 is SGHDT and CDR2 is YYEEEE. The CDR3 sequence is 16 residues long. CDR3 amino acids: CASSFWGPKNTYEQYF. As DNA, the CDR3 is TGTGCCAGCAGCTTCTGGGGGCCAAAGAACACCTACGAGCAGTACTTC.

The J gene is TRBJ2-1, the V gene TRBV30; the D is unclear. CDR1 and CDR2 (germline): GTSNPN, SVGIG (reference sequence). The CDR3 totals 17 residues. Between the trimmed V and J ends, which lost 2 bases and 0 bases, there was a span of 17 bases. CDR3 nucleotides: TGTGCCTGGAGTTACCTCCACACGGGCCACTCCTACAATGAGCAGTTCTTC. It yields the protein CAWSYLHTGHSYNEQFF.

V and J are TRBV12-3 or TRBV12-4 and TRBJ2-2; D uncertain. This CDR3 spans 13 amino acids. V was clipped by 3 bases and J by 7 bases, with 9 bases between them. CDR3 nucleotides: TGTGCCAGCAGTTTCTTAACGGGCGGGGAGCTGTTTTTT. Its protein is CASSFLTGGELFF.

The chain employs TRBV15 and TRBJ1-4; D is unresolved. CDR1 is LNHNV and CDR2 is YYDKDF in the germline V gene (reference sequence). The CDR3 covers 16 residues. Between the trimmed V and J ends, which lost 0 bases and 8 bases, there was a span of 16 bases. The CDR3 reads CATSRDKNQRKEKLFF. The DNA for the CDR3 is TGTGCCACCAGCAGAGATAAAAACCAAAGGAAGGAAAAACTGTTTTTT.

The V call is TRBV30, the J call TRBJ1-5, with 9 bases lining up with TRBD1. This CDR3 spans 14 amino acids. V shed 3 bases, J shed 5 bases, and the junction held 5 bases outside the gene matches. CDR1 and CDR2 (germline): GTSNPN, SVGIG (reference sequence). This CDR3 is CAWSRDRDDQPQHF. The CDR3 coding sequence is TGTGCCTGGAGCCGGGACAGGGACGATCAGCCCCAGCATTTT.